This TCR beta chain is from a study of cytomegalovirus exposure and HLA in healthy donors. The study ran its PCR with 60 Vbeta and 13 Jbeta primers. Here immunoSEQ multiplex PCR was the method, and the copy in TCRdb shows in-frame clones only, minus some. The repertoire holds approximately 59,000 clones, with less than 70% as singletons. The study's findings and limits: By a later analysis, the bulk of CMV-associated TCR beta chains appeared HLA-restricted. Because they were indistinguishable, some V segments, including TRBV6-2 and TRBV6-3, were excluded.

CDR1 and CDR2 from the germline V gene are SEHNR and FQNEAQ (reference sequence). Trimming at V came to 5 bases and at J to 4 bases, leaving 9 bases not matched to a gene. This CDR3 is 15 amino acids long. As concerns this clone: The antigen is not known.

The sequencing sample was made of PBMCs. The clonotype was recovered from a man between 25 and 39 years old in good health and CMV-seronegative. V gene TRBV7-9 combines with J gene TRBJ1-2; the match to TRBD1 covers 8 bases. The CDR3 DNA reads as TGTGCCAGCAGCCTGTCCCTGGGACAGGTCTATGGCTACACCTTC. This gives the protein CASSLSLGQVYGYTF.